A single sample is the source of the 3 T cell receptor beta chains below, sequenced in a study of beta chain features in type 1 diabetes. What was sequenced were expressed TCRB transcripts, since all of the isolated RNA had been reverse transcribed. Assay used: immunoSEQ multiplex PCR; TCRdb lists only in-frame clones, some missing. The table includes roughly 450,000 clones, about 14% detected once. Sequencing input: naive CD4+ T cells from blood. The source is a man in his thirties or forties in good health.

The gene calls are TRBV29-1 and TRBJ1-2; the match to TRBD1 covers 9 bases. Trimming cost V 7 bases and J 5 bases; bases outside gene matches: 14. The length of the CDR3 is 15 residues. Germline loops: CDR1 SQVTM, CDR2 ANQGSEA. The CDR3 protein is CSGGPAGQGPYGYTF. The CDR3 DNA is TGCAGCGGTGGCCCCGCCGGACAGGGGCCATATGGCTACACCTTC. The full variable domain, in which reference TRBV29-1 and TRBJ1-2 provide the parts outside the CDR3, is SAVISQKPSRDICQRGTSLTIQCQVDSQVTMMFWYRQQPGQSLTLIATANQGSEATYESGFVIDKFPISRPNLTFSTLTVSNMSPEDSSIYLCSGGPAGQGPYGYTFGSGTRLTVV.

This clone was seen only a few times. The CDR3 reads CASSQDLGDVLTF. The CDR3 region has the DNA TGCGCCAGCAGCCAAGATCTTGGGGACGTCCTGACTTTC. The gene calls are TRBV4-3 and TRBJ2-6; D is uncertain. The length of the CDR3 is 13 residues. Germline CDR1 is LGHNA and CDR2 is YSLEER. V lost 0 bases, J lost 11 bases, and 8 bases lay in between.

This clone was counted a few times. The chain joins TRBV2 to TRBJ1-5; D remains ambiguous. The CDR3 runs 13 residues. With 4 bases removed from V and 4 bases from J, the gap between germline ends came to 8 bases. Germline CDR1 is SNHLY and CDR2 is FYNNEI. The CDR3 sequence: CASSVSGNQPQHF. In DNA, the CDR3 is TGTGCCAGCAGTGTCTCCGGGAATCAGCCCCAGCATTTT.